This T cell receptor beta chain was identified in a study of blood T cell repertoires in COVID-19 (dated by TCRdb to 2020 to 2022). Context from the whole study: Collaborator samples came from the United States, Italy and Spain and covered acute and convalescent phases of COVID-19. Deeply sampled blood TCRbeta repertoires from subjects exposed to, actively infected with, or recovered from COVID-19 were included in the dataset. The repertoires were released in a freely available public database intended as a resource for research on the immune response to SARS-CoV-2. The material from the prospective study consisted of cDNA or gDNA derived from T cells, B-cell-depleted T cells, or PBMCs. Samples came from the ongoing ImmuneRACE study (first 160 participants) plus 1,254 subjects from 6 global collaborators. Where available, HLA class I and class II types were obtained from metadata supplied by the sample provider rather than from assay-based typing. Nearly every sample came with metadata listing a de-identified subject ID, COVID-19 status, age in years and sex.

One collaborating source in Seattle enrolled patients while the patients were actively infected and followed the patients over time throughout the course of disease. Whole blood was collected in K2EDTA tubes by collaborating institutions according to the institutions' own protocols. Collaborator samples were shipped for TCRbeta analysis as frozen whole blood, isolated PBMCs, or DNA extracted from either sample type. To note about this clone: The clone's antigen remains unknown. No quality values exist for individual bases; no much larger clone is one base distant.

The CDR3 runs 13 residues from the cysteine to the phenylalanine. Of the read, only the CDR3 DNA is kept; its 39 bases are in frame from base 1. V is cut by 5 bases and J by 0 bases, and the space between the germline ends is 5 bases. CDR1 is given as SEHNR and CDR2 as FQNEAQ, both from the germline V gene (reference sequence). The immunoSEQ Assay, a bias-controlled multiplex PCR, was used to amplify TCRbeta CDR3 regions from genomic DNA. Under the source paper's analysis protocol: The number of nucleated cells in each sample was estimated from the amplification of reference gene primers within the assay. To quantify the absolute abundance of each unique TCRbeta CDR3 rearrangement, sequence reads were collapsed and filtered. For each sample, productive Simpson clonality was calculated as the square root of Simpson's diversity index across productive rearrangements. TCRdb limited this immuneACCESS table to in-frame rearrangements with V and J called. A share of clones is missing; checked studies link under half to unresolved V genes, and the rest is unexplained. V and J calls and clone size come straight from that table; D and trimming were deduced from the DNA. The sample table shows 70,000 to 90,000 clones, and 75% to 90% are seen once. Of the sample, approximately 6.3% falls within the top ten clones.

Study-level results and caveats: The quantity of clinical and demographic metadata differed by source and by participant and was supplied without curation.

This chain is built from TRBV7-9 and TRBJ1-3, with no confidently assigned D gene. Sequencing was done on a sample of peripheral blood. The TCR comes from a man older than 75 with COVID-19, enrolled during active disease. Here the CDR3 is given as CASSRSSGNTIYF. The DNA sequence reads TGTGCCAGCAGCCGGAGCTCTGGAAACACCATATATTTT.